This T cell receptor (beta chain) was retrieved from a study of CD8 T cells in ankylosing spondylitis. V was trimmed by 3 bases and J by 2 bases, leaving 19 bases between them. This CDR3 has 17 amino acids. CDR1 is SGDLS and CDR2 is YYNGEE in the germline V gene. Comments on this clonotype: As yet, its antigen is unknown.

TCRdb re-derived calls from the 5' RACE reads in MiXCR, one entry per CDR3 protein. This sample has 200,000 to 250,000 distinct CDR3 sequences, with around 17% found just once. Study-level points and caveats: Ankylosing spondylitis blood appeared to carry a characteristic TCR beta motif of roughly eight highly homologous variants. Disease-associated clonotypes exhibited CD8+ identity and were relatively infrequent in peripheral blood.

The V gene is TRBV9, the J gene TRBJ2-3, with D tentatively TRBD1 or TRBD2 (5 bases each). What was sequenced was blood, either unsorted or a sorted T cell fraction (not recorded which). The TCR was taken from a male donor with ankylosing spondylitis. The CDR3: CASSAPNGAGNTDTQYF. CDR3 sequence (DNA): TGTGCCAGCAGCGCCCCTAACGGGGCAGGGAACACAGATACGCAGTATTTT.